One sample yielded the 6 T cell receptor beta chains listed below, sequenced in a study of T cell changes during pregnancy in multiple sclerosis. This table comes from immunoSEQ multiplex PCR, and its TCRdb copy is limited to in-frame clones, with some not included. The table shows tens of thousands of clones, with roughly 95% occurring only once. Source: peripheral blood, taken in the third trimester of pregnancy. Receptors were obtained from a female donor in good health, enrolled as a control in a pregnancy study.

The chain employs TRBV29-1 and TRBJ2-1, with 10 bases that match TRBD2. The CDR3 spans 15 residues. Germline loops: CDR1 SQVTM, CDR2 ANQGSEA. V lost 1 base and J lost 9; bases outside the gene matches: 9. CDR3 sequence (DNA): TGCAGCGTTGAAGGCCTTAGCGGGAGGTCTGGTGAGCAGTTCTTC. Translation: CSVEGLSGRSGEQFF.

The V gene is TRBV5-1, the J gene TRBJ1-2; 9 bases are shared with TRBD1. The CDR3 is made up of 14 amino acids. The V gene's germline CDR1 is SGHRS and CDR2 YFSETQ. The J segment lost 7 bases and the V segment lost 0 bases, leaving 4 bases of the junction unmatched. DNA of the CDR3: TGCGCCAGCAGCTTGGAACAGGGGGCGGGTGGCTACACCTTC. It translates to CASSLEQGAGGYTF.

The chain links TRBV2 to TRBJ2-1; 8 nucleotides line up with TRBD1. J was trimmed by 8 bases and V by 6 bases; bases with no gene match: 9. The CDR3 spans 14 residues. Germline-derived CDR1 and CDR2 are SNHLY and FYNNEI. In DNA form, the CDR3 reads TGTGCCAGCAGAGGACAGGGTCAGTCCCATGAGCAGTTCTTC. Amino acid sequence: CASRGQGQSHEQFF.

The chain joins TRBV21-1 to TRBJ2-7; the D call TRBD1 from the table was never checked on the DNA. TRBV21-1 is an annotated pseudogene. The CDR3 is made up of 16 amino acids. CDR3 in amino acids: CASSKDGDSTSYEQYF. CDR3 bases: TGTGCCAGCAGCAAAGACGGGGACAGCACTAGTTACGAGCAGTACTTC.

The chain has TRBV6-5 and TRBJ2-3; D is unresolved. This CDR3 has 13 amino acids. Germline assignment: CDR1 MNHEY and CDR2 SVGAGI. V gave up 7 bases and J gave up 3 bases, with 11 bases separating them. The CDR3 DNA sequence: TGTGCCAGCACCCGCCCAGGAACAGATACGCAGTATTTT. It translates to CASTRPGTDTQYF.

The V call is TRBV4-2, the J call TRBJ2-1; 14 nucleotides match TRBD2. There are 16 residues in the CDR3. Germline lookup yields CDR1 LGHNA and CDR2 YNFKEQ. V lost 6 bases, J lost 6 bases, and 7 bases stayed unmatched. CDR3 DNA: TGTGCCAGCAGAAGACTAGCGGGAGGGCCGGGCAATGAGCAGTTCTTC. As protein: CASRRLAGGPGNEQFF.